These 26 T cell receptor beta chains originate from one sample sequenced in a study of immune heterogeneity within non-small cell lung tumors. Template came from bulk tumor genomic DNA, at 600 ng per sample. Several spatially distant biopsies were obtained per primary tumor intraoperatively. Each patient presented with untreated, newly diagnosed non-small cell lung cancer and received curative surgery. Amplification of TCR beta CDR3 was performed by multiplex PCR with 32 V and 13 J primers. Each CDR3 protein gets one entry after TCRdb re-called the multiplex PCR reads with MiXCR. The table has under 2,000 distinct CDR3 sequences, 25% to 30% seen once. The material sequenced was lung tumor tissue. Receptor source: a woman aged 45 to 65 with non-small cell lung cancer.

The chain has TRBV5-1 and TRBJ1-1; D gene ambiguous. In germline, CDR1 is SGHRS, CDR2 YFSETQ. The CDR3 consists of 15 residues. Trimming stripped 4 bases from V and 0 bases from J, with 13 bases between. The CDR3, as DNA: TGCGCCAGCAGCCGGGATGGGTTTATGAACACTGAAGCTTTCTTT. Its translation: CASSRDGFMNTEAFF.

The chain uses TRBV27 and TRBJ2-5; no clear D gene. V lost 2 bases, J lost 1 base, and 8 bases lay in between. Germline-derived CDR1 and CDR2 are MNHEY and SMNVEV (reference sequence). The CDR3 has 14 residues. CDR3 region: CASSLGGLQETQYF. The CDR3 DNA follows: TGTGCCAGCAGTTTAGGTGGGCTCCAAGAGACCCAGTACTTC.

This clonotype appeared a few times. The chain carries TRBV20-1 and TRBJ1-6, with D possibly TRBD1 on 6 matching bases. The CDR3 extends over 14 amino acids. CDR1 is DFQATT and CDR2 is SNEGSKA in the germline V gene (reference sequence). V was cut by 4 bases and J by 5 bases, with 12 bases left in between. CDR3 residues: CSANADSNNSPLHF. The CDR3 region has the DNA TGCAGTGCTAACGCGGACAGTAATAATTCACCCCTCCACTTT.

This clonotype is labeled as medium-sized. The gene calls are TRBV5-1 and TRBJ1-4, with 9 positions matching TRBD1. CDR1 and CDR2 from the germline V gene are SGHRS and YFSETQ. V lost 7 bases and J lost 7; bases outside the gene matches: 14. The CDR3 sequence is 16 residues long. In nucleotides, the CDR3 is TGCGCCAGCGGAACACAGGGGGCGAGCGTCGGTGAAAAACTGTTTTTT. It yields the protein CASGTQGASVGEKLFF.

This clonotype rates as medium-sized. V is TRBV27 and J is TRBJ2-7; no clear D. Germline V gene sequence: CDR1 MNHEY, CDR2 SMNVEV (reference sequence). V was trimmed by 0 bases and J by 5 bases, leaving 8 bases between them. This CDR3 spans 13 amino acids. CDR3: CASSLSRLNEQYF. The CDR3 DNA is TGTGCCAGCAGTTTATCGAGACTGAACGAGCAGTACTTC.

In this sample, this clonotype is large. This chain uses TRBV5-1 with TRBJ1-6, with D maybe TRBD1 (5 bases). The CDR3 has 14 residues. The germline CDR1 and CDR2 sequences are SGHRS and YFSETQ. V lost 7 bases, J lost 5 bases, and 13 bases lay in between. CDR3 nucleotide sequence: TGCGCCAGCTCCACGACCAGGGATAATTCACCCCTCCACTTT. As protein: CASSTTRDNSPLHF.

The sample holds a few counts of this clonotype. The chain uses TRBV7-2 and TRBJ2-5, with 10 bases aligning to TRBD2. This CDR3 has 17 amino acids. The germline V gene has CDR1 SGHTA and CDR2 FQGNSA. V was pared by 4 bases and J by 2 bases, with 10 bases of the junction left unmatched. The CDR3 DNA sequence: TGTGCCAGCAGCTCCCAATTGGGGACTAGCGAACAAGAGACCCAGTACTTC. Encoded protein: CASSSQLGTSEQETQYF. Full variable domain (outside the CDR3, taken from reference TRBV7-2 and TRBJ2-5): GAGVSQSPSNKVTEKGKDVELRCDPISGHTALYWYRQSLGQGLEFLIYFQGNSAPDKSGLPSDRFSAERTGGSVSTLTIQRTQQEDSAVYLCASSSQLGTSEQETQYFGPGTRLLVL.

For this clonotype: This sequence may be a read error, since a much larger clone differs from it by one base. The CDR3 spells CASSDFGTWVFQPQHF. CDR3 coding DNA: TGTGCCAGCAGCGACTTCGGGACATGGGTATTTCAGCCCCAGCATTTT. The chain joins TRBV2 to TRBJ1-5; maybe TRBD1 (6 bases). From germline, CDR1 is SNHLY and CDR2 FYNNEI. CDR3 length: 16 residues. V lost 6 bases and J 6 bases, leaving 21 bases between the germline ends.

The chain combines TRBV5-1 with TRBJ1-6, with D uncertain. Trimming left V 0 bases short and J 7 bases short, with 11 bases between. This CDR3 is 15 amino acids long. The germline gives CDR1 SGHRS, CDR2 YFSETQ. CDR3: CASSLGSQKNSPLHF. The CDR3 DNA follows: TGCGCCAGCAGCTTGGGCAGCCAGAAAAATTCACCCCTCCACTTT.

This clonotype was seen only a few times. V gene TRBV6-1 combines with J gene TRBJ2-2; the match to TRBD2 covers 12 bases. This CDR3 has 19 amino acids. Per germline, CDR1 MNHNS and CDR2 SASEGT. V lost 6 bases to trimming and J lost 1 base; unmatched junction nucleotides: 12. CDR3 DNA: TGTGCCAGCAGCGGAGGAAAACTAGCGGGAGGTTGGAACACCGGGGAGCTGTTTTTT. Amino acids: CASSGGKLAGGWNTGELFF.

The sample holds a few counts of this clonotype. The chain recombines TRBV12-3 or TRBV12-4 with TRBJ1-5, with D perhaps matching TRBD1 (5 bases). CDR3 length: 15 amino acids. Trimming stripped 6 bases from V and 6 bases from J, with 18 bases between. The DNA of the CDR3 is TGTGCCAGCAGCTCTACCCCAGGGATGGGTCAGCCCCAGCATTTT. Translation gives CASSSTPGMGQPQHF.

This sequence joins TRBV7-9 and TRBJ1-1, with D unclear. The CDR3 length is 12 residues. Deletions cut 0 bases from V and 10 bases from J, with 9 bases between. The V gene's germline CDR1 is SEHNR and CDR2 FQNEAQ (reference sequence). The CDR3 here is CASSLAPEGAFF. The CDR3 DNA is TGTGCCAGCAGCTTAGCCCCCGAGGGAGCTTTCTTT.

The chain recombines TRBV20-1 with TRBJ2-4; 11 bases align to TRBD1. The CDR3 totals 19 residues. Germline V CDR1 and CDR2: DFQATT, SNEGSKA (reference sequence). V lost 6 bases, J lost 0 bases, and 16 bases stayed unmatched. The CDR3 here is CSARTRDRGLNVAKNIQYF. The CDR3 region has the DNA TGCAGTGCCCGCACCCGGGACAGGGGGTTGAATGTAGCCAAAAACATTCAGTACTTC.

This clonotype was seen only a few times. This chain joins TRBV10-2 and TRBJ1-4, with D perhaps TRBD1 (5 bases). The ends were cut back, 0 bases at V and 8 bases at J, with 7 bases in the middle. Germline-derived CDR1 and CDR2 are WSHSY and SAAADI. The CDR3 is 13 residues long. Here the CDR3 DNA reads TGCGCCAGCAGTGAGTCGGGGGACGAAAAACTGTTTTTT. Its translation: CASSESGDEKLFF.

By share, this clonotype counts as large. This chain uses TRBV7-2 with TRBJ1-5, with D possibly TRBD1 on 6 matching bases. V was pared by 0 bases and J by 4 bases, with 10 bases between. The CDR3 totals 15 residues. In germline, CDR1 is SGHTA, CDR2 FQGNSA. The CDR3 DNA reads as TGTGCCAGCAGCTTAGCGACAGGCCAGAATCAGCCCCAGCATTTT. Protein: CASSLATGQNQPQHF. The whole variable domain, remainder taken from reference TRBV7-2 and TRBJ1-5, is GAGVSQSPSNKVTEKGKDVELRCDPISGHTALYWYRQSLGQGLEFLIYFQGNSAPDKSGLPSDRFSAERTGGSVSTLTIQRTQQEDSAVYLCASSLATGQNQPQHFGDGTRLSIL.

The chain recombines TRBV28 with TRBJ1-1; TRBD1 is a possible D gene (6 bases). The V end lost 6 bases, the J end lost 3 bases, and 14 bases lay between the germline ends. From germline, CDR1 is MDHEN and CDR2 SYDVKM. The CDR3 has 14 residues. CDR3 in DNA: TGTGCCAGCAGGTCAACAGGGCTCGACACTGAAGCTTTCTTT. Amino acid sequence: CASRSTGLDTEAFF.

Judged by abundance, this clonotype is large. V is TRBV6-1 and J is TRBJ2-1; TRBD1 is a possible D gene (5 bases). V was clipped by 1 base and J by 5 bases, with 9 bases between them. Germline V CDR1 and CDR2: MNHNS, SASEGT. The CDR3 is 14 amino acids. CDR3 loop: CASSEGQPDNEQFF. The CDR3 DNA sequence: TGTGCCAGCAGTGAAGGACAGCCCGACAATGAGCAGTTCTTC.

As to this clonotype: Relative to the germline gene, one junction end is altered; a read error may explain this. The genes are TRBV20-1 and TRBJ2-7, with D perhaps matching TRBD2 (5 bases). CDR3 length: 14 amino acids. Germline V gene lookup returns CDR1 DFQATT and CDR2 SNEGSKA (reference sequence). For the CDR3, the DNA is TGCAGTGCTAGTGAGGGCAGCATCTCCTACGAGCATTACTTC. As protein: CSASEGSISYEHYF.

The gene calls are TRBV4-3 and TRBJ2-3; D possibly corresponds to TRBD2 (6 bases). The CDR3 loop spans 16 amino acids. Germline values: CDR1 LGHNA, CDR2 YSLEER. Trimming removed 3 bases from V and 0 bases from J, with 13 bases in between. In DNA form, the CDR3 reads TGCGCCAGCAGCCAGACCGGGAGAGGGAGCACAGATACGCAGTATTTT. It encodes CASSQTGRGSTDTQYF.

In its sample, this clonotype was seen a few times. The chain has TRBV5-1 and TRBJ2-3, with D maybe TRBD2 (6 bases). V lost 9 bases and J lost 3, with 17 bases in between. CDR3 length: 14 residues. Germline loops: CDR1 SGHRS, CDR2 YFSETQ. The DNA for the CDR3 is TGCGCCACCACCCTTGAACTAGCAACAGATACGCAGTATTTT. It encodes CATTLELATDTQYF.

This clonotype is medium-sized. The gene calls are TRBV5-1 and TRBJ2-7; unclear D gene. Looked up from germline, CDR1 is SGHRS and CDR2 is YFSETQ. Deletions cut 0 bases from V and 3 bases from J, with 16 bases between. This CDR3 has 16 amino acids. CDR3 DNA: TGCGCCAGCAGCTTGGGACCGGTGGGGAAAATCTACGAGCAGTACTTC. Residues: CASSLGPVGKIYEQYF.

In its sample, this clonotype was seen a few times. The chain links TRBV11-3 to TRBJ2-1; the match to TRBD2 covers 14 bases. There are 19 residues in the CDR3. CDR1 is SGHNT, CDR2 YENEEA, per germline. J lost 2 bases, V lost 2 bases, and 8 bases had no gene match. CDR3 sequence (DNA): TGTGCCAGCAGCTTACACGGACTAGCGGGAGGTCTTACCTACAATGAGCAGTTCTTC. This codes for CASSLHGLAGGLTYNEQFF. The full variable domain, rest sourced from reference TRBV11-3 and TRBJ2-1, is EAGVVQSPRYKIIEKKQPVAFWCNPISGHNTLYWYLQNLGQGPELLIRYENEEAVDDSQLPKDRFSAERLKGVDSTLKIQPAELGDSAVYLCASSLHGLAGGLTYNEQFFGPGTRLTVL.

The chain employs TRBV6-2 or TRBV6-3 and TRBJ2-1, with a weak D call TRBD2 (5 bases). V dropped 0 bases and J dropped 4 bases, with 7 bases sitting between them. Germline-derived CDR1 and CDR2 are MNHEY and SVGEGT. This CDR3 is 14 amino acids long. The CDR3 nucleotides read TGTGCCAGCAGTTACTCGAGGGTATACAATGAGCAGTTCTTC. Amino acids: CASSYSRVYNEQFF.

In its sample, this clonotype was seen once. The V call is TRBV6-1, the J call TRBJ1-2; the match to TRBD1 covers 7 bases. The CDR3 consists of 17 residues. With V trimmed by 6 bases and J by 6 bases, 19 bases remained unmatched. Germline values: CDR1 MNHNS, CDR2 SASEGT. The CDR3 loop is CASSRPATGKVLNGYTF. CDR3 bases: TGTGCCAGCAGCCGCCCCGCGACAGGGAAGGTTCTAAATGGCTACACCTTC.

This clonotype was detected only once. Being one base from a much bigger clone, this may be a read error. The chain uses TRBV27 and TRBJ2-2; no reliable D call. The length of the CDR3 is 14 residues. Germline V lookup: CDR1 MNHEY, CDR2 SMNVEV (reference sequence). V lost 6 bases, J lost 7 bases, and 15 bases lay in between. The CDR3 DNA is TGTGCCAGCAGCACCAACCAGGAACACGGGGAGCTGTTTTTT. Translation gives CASSTNQEHGELFF.

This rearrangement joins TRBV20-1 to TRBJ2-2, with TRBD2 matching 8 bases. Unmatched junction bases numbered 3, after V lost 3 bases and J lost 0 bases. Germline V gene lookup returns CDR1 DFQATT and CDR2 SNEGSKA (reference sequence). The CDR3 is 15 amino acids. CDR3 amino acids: CSARLAGPNTGELFF. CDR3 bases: TGCAGTGCTAGGCTAGCGGGCCCGAACACCGGGGAGCTGTTTTTT.